These 22 T cell receptor beta chains were sequenced from one sample in a study of T cells in Graves' hyperthyroidism and ophthalmopathy. TCR beta CDR3 regions were amplified from RNA transcripts. First-round RT-PCR targeting the TCR CDR3 was performed with the HTBI primer set. TCRdb used MiXCR to reprocess the multiplex PCR reads, holding one entry per CDR3 protein. Of under 350,000 distinct CDR3 sequences listed, approximately 17% were seen once; the top ten hold around 58%. The sequencing sample was made of blood. The receptors stem from a woman in her sixties with Graves' ophthalmopathy.

This clonotype was detected only a few times. This chain joins TRBV4-2 and TRBJ2-1; D not resolved. The CDR3 runs to 14 residues. The V gene's germline CDR1 is LGHNA and CDR2 YNFKEQ. V was pared by 0 bases and J by 4 bases, with 7 bases between. The CDR3 protein is CASSQDPRYNEQFF. As DNA, the CDR3 is TGTGCCAGCAGCCAAGATCCCCGGTACAATGAGCAGTTCTTC.

A few counts support this clonotype. The DNA of the CDR3 is TGTGCCAGCAGATTCGGACAGTACACTGAAGCTTTCTTT. Translation: CASRFGQYTEAFF. The chain has TRBV6-1 and TRBJ1-1; weak D call: TRBD1 (6 bases). Trimming pared 6 bases from V and 3 bases from J, leaving 11 bases between. CDR1 and CDR2 from the germline V gene are MNHNS and SASEGT. This CDR3 has 13 residues.

This clonotype was counted many times. V is TRBV7-9 and J is TRBJ1-2, with D possibly TRBD1 on 5 matching bases. V gave up 5 bases and J gave up 2 bases, with 15 bases separating them. This CDR3 is 15 amino acids long. The germline gives CDR1 SEHNR, CDR2 FQNEAQ (reference sequence). CDR3 amino acids: CASSVQVFENYGYTF. CDR3 nucleotides: TGTGCCAGCAGCGTACAGGTCTTTGAGAACTATGGCTACACCTTC. Full variable domain (remainder filled in from reference TRBV7-9 and TRBJ1-2): DTGVSQNPRHKITKRGQNVTFRCDPISEHNRLYWYRQTLGQGPEFLTYFQNEAQLEKSRLLSDRFSAERPKGSFSTLEIQRTEQGDSAMYLCASSVQVFENYGYTFGSGTRLTVV.

This clonotype was detected ten times or more. The chain combines TRBV11-2 with TRBJ2-1, with 8 nucleotides matching TRBD2. This CDR3 is 15 amino acids long. V lost 0 bases to trimming and J lost 7 bases; unmatched junction nucleotides: 5. The germline CDR1 and CDR2 sequences are SGHAT and FQNNGV. This CDR3 is CASSLDAGGWNEQFF. CDR3 nucleotides: TGTGCCAGCAGCTTAGACGCGGGGGGCTGGAATGAGCAGTTCTTC.

Regarding this clonotype: A much larger clone is a single base away; this may be a read error. The rearrangement uses TRBV7-2 and TRBJ2-1; TRBD1 matches at 8 bases. The J call may be faulty, since TRBJ2-7 better matches the DNA end. The CDR3 extends over 14 amino acids. Germline CDR1 is SGHTA and CDR2 is FQGNSA. The CDR3 DNA reads as TGTGCCAGTCGAGGAGCAGGGGGCCTCAATGAGCAGTACTTC. This translates into CASRGAGGLNEQYF.

In this sample, this clonotype turned up many times. The gene calls are TRBV5-1 and TRBJ2-2; 9 nucleotides agree with TRBD1. The CDR3 loop spans 15 amino acids. The ends lost 5 bases at V and 1 base at J; junction bases unmatched: 3. Germline V lookup: CDR1 SGHRS, CDR2 YFSETQ. CDR3 nucleotide sequence: TGCGCCAGCAGACCGACAGGGGGGAACACCGGGGAGCTGTTTTTT. Encoded protein: CASRPTGGNTGELFF.

This clonotype was counted a few times. The chain recombines TRBV20-1 with TRBJ1-4, with 7 positions matching TRBD1. The CDR3 is 17 residues long. V gave up 1 base and J gave up 2 bases; unmatched junction bases: 10. Germline CDR1 and CDR2: DFQATT and SNEGSKA (reference sequence). For the CDR3, the DNA is TGCAGTGCTAGAGTGGGGGGCAGGGGGACCACTAATGAAAAACTGTTTTTT. Translating gives CSARVGGRGTTNEKLFF.

This clonotype has a handful of counts. This sequence may be a read error, since a much larger clone differs from it by one base. The CDR3 nucleotides read TGTGCCAGCAGCTTAAGTGAAATGGGCCGTTTAATGAACACTGAAGCTTTCTTT. Translated, it gives CASSLSEMGRLMNTEAFF. J is TRBJ1-1 and V is TRBV7-9; D is uncertain. Germline V gene data show CDR1 as SEHNR and CDR2 as FQNEAQ (reference sequence). This CDR3 has 18 residues. Trimming stripped 2 bases from V and 0 bases from J, with 19 bases between.

This clonotype was counted ten times or more. DNA of the CDR3: TGCGCCAGCAGCTTCGAGGGGGGAATTTCACCCCTCCACTTT. Protein: CASSFEGGISPLHF. J is TRBJ1-6 and V is TRBV5-1; perhaps TRBD1 as D (6 bases). The germline V gene encodes CDR1 SGHRS and CDR2 YFSETQ. This CDR3 contains 14 residues. V lost 2 bases and J 9 bases, leaving 12 bases between the germline ends.

This clonotype was recorded a few times. Mismatch with germline at one junction end may stem from a read error. The rearrangement joins TRBV5-1 to TRBJ2-3, with D maybe TRBD2 (7 bases). The germline CDR1 and CDR2 sequences are SGHRS and YFSETQ. There are 16 residues in the CDR3. The CDR3 DNA sequence: TGCGCCAGCAGCTTGGAGGGGGGGTCGGGCACAGGTACGCAGTATTTT. It encodes CASSLEGGSGTGTQYF.

This clonotype was seen at least ten times. This chain uses TRBV20-1 with TRBJ1-1, with 7 bases lining up with TRBD1. Germline V gene sequence: CDR1 DFQATT, CDR2 SNEGSKA (reference sequence). The CDR3 sequence is 13 residues long. The trim removed 8 bases at V and 3 bases at J, leaving 9 bases unmatched. The CDR3 sequence is CSSPGQRYTEAFF. In nucleotides, the CDR3 is TGCAGTTCTCCGGGACAGCGTTACACTGAAGCTTTCTTT.

This clonotype was observed at least ten times. The chain links TRBV11-2 to TRBJ1-6; D remains unclear. The CDR3 has 12 residues. V was pared by 1 base and J by 10 bases, with 5 bases between. CDR1 SGHAT and CDR2 FQNNGV come from the germline V gene. The CDR3 loop is CASSLGLSPLHF. Written as DNA, the CDR3 is TGTGCCAGCAGCTTAGGCCTATCACCCCTCCACTTT.

The chain is built from TRBV29-1 and TRBJ2-7, with unresolved D. Trimming took 4 bases from V and 3 from J, leaving 7 bases between them. The CDR3 is made up of 11 amino acids. Germline lookup yields CDR1 SQVTM and CDR2 ANQGSEA. CDR3 region: CSVAEDYEQYF. As DNA, the CDR3 is TGCAGCGTTGCAGAAGACTACGAGCAGTACTTC.

This clonotype was seen repeatedly, ten times or more. This rearrangement joins TRBV3-1 to TRBJ2-7, with 7 bases matching TRBD1. The CDR3 sequence is 13 residues long. Trimming at V came to 4 bases and at J to 2 bases, leaving 2 bases not matched to a gene. Germline assignment: CDR1 LGHDT and CDR2 YNNKEL (reference sequence). The CDR3: CASSRQGPYEQYF. CDR3 DNA: TGTGCCAGCAGCCGACAGGGACCCTACGAGCAGTACTTC.

In the case of this clonotype: A much larger clone sits a single nucleotide away, making a read error possible. The genes are TRBV5-1 and TRBJ1-1, with TRBD1 matching 10 bases. CDR3 length: 13 amino acids. In germline, CDR1 is SGHRS, CDR2 YFSETQ. CDR3 nucleotide sequence: TGCGCCAGCAGCGAGACAGGGGGCACTGAAGCTTCCTTT. Translating it yields CASSETGGTEASF. The whole variable domain, remainder taken from reference TRBV5-1 and TRBJ1-1, is KAGVTQTPRYLIKTRGQQVTLSCSPISGHRSVSWYQQTPGQGLQFLFEYFSETQRNKGNFPGRFSGRQFSNSRSEMNVSTLELGDSALYLCASSETGGTEASFGQGTRLTVV.

In its sample, this clonotype was seen a few times. This chain links TRBV5-1 with TRBJ1-2; D is uncertain. V was pared by 1 base and J by 5 bases, with 12 bases between. Germline CDR1 SGHRS, CDR2 YFSETQ. The CDR3 is 14 amino acids. The CDR3 DNA follows: TGCGCCAGCAGCTTGTTAGACGGTGGTTATGGCTACACCTTC. The encoded protein is CASSLLDGGYGYTF.

This clonotype was counted many times. The chain is built from TRBV20-1 and TRBJ1-5, with 8 bases matching TRBD1. This CDR3 contains 13 residues. The V segment lost 6 bases and the J segment 4 bases; nucleotides outside the gene matches: 5. Germline loops: CDR1 DFQATT, CDR2 SNEGSKA (reference sequence). In nucleotides, the CDR3 is TGCAGTGCGCCAGGGGGCGGTAATCAGCCCCAGCATTTT. Its protein is CSAPGGGNQPQHF.

This chain joins TRBV20-1 and TRBJ1-6; D is unclear. Per the germline V gene, CDR1 is DFQATT and CDR2 is SNEGSKA (reference sequence). Trimming took off 0 bases at V and 9 bases at J, with 18 bases between the two ends. The CDR3 totals 16 residues. CDR3 coding DNA: TGCAGTGCTAGAGATTCCACAGTCCGGAGTGGTTCACCCCTCCACTTT. Amino acids: CSARDSTVRSGSPLHF.

The chain links TRBV13 to TRBJ2-1; 8 bases line up with TRBD2. The V segment lost 8 bases and the J segment 3 bases; nucleotides outside the gene matches: 9. Per the germline V gene, CDR1 is PRHDT and CDR2 is FYEKMQ (reference sequence). The CDR3 totals 15 residues. In DNA, the CDR3 is TGTGCCAGCTCCCAAACGGGGGGGGGCTACAATGAGCAGTTCTTC. This gives the protein CASSQTGGGYNEQFF.

This clonotype was seen at least ten times. The genes are TRBV7-2 and TRBJ2-1, with D perhaps TRBD1 (6 bases). The CDR3 sequence is 15 residues long. In germline, CDR1 is SGHTA, CDR2 FQGNSA. The V gene lost 1 base and the J gene lost 8 bases, with 15 bases spanning the gap. This chain's CDR3 is CASSLGLARGDEQFF. CDR3 bases: TGTGCCAGCAGCTTAGGACTCGCCAGGGGAGATGAGCAGTTCTTC.

This rearrangement joins TRBV6-2 or TRBV6-3 to TRBJ1-6; D ambiguous. Germline V gene data show CDR1 as MNHEY and CDR2 as SVGEGT. V was cut by 8 bases and J by 6 bases, with 8 bases left in between. The CDR3 consists of 12 residues. The CDR3 region is CASSTTNSPLHF. The CDR3 coding sequence is TGTGCCAGCTCGACAACTAATTCACCCCTCCACTTT.

This clonotype was seen repeatedly, ten times or more. V usage is TRBV20-1 and J usage is TRBJ2-1; D may match TRBD1 or TRBD2 (5 bases each). Trimming removed 0 bases at V and 8 bases at J, with 14 bases between. The CDR3 has 14 residues. CDR1 and CDR2 (germline): DFQATT, SNEGSKA (reference sequence). In DNA form, the CDR3 reads TGCAGTGCTAGAGATTCCGCAGGGACGGATGAGCAGTTCTTC. Translating gives CSARDSAGTDEQFF.